A single sample is the source of the 14 T cell receptor beta chains below, sequenced in a study of blood T cells in healthy people across ages. Primed by a sample-barcoded 5' primer and a J-beta primer mix, a second PCR proceeded for about 7 to 11 cycles. TCRdb fed the 5' RACE reads into MiXCR, producing one record per CDR3 protein. The top ten clones hold 8.7% of a sample with approximately 490,000 distinct CDR3 sequences, approximately 25% of them seen once. These data also formed part of another study, on T cells of mothers and their children.

Sequences were obtained from blood. The receptors here all came from a boy younger than 18 in good health.

This clonotype was recorded at least ten times. The rearrangement links TRBV15 to TRBJ1-1; 12 bases are a match to TRBD1. V shed 5 bases, J shed 5 bases, and the junction held 6 bases outside the gene matches. The length of the CDR3 is 15 residues. The germline V gene has CDR1 LNHNV and CDR2 YYDKDF (reference sequence). CDR3 region: CATSSGTGGRTEAFF. CDR3 nucleotides: TGTGCCACCAGCTCCGGGACAGGGGGCCGTACTGAAGCTTTCTTT.

The chain is built from TRBV14 and TRBJ1-5; 7 nucleotides agree with TRBD1. V dropped 5 bases and J dropped 5; count of bases not matched to a gene: 3. CDR1 and CDR2 from the germline V gene are SGHDN and FVKESK. This CDR3 region has 13 residues. The CDR3 reads CASSYDRDQPQHF. The CDR3 bases are TGTGCCAGCAGCTACGACAGGGATCAGCCCCAGCATTTT.

V and J are TRBV7-2 and TRBJ2-5; 9 bases are shared with TRBD1. The ends lost 3 bases at V and 1 base at J; junction bases unmatched: 3. This CDR3 has 15 residues. Germline loops: CDR1 SGHTA, CDR2 FQGNSA. The DNA of the CDR3 is TGTGCCAGCAGCTTGGGACAGGGACCCCAAGAGACCCAGTACTTC. Amino acids: CASSLGQGPQETQYF.

The genes are TRBV6-5 and TRBJ2-4; either TRBD1 or TRBD2 may fit D (5 bases each). The V end was cut by 6 bases, the J end by 1 base, with 16 bases between. CDR1 is MNHEY, CDR2 SVGAGI, per germline. This CDR3 region has 16 residues. The CDR3 DNA sequence: TGTGCCAGCAGCTGGGACGGAATATTGGCCAAAAACATTCAGTACTTC. Translation gives CASSWDGILAKNIQYF.

CDR3 in DNA: TGCAGCGGTTACATGCAGAGCTCTGGAAACACCATATATTTT. This translates into CSGYMQSSGNTIYF. This chain joins TRBV29-1 and TRBJ1-3; D is ambiguous. There are 14 residues in the CDR3. V was cut by 7 bases and J by 0 bases, with 13 bases left in between. Germline V gene data show CDR1 as SQVTM and CDR2 as ANQGSEA. The complete variable domain, with remaining parts taken from reference TRBV29-1 and TRBJ1-3, reads SAVISQKPSRDICQRGTSLTIQCQVDSQVTMMFWYRQQPGQSLTLIATANQGSEATYESGFVIDKFPISRPNLTFSTLTVSNMSPEDSSIYLCSGYMQSSGNTIYFGEGSWLTVV.

The rearrangement links TRBV7-9 to TRBJ2-5; perhaps TRBD2 as D (6 bases). V shed 5 bases and J shed 5 bases, with 18 bases lying between them. In germline, CDR1 is SEHNR, CDR2 FQNEAQ (reference sequence). The CDR3 loop spans 15 amino acids. The CDR3 loop is CASSRDGVAGETQYF. CDR3 DNA: TGTGCCAGCAGCCGAGACGGGGTTGCGGGGGAGACCCAGTACTTC.

This clonotype was observed a handful of times. The rearrangement uses TRBV2 and TRBJ2-7, with D perhaps given as TRBD1 or TRBD2 (5 bases each). The V gene lost 3 bases and the J gene lost 4 bases, with 16 bases spanning the gap. Looked up from germline, CDR1 is SNHLY and CDR2 is FYNNEI. The CDR3 has 15 amino acids. The CDR3 sequence is CASSEGVPAYYEQYF. CDR3 coding DNA: TGTGCCAGCAGTGAGGGGGTACCGGCCTATTACGAGCAGTACTTC.

The chain combines TRBV27 with TRBJ1-1; 9 bases agree with TRBD1. This CDR3 comprises 17 residues. Germline-derived CDR1 and CDR2 are MNHEY and SMNVEV (reference sequence). J was trimmed by 0 bases and V by 1 base; bases with no gene match: 6. The CDR3 DNA is TGTGCCAGCAGTTTATTTTCGCGACAGGGGGTGAACACTGAAGCTTTCTTT. It is translated as CASSLFSRQGVNTEAFF.

This clonotype has at least ten counts. The genes are TRBV29-1 and TRBJ2-7; D unclear. The CDR3 sequence is 13 residues long. The germline CDR1 and CDR2 sequences are SQVTM and ANQGSEA. V shed 4 bases and J shed 5 bases, with 15 bases lying between them. CDR3 amino acids: CSVGLGRFDEQYF. Here the CDR3 DNA reads TGCAGCGTTGGATTAGGCAGATTTGACGAGCAGTACTTC.

The chain carries TRBV28 and TRBJ2-5; 8 bases are shared with TRBD2. The germline gives CDR1 MDHEN, CDR2 SYDVKM. V lost 2 bases and J lost 2; bases outside the gene matches: 10. The CDR3 runs to 17 residues. Here the CDR3 reads CASSLGIAGKIQETQYF. In DNA, the CDR3 is TGTGCCAGCAGTTTAGGGATAGCGGGAAAAATTCAAGAGACCCAGTACTTC. The full variable domain, with the rest looked up from reference TRBV28 and TRBJ2-5, is DVKVTQSSRYLVKRTGEKVFLECVQDMDHENMFWYRQDPGLGLRLIYFSYDVKMKEKGDIPEGYSVSREKKERFSLILESASTNQTSMYLCASSLGIAGKIQETQYFGPGTRLLVL.

In this sample, this clonotype turned up a few times. The genes are TRBV10-3 and TRBJ2-7; possibly TRBD2 for D (5 bases). The ends were cut back, 3 bases at V and 6 bases at J, with 12 bases in the middle. CDR1 is ENHRY and CDR2 is SYGVKD in the germline V gene. CDR3 length equals 13 residues. CDR3 coding DNA: TGTGCCATCAGTGAAGGTGAAGGACTCGAGCAGTACTTC. Protein sequence: CAISEGEGLEQYF.

The chain has TRBV2 and TRBJ2-3; D call uncertain. Germline V gene data show CDR1 as SNHLY and CDR2 as FYNNEI. The CDR3 extends over 15 amino acids. The V gene lost 2 bases and the J gene lost 2 bases, with 11 bases spanning the gap. CDR3 amino acids: CASSEITTYTDTQYF. The CDR3 nucleotides are TGTGCCAGCAGTGAAATTACTACGTACACAGATACGCAGTATTTT.

The chain has TRBV20-1 and TRBJ2-1, with 13 nucleotides matching TRBD2. The CDR3 consists of 13 residues. Unmatched junction bases numbered 3, after V lost 6 bases and J lost 7 bases. The V gene's germline CDR1 is DFQATT and CDR2 SNEGSKA (reference sequence). The CDR3 nucleotides are TGCAGTGCCCCGACTAGCGGGAGGAATGAGCAGTTCTTC. This codes for CSAPTSGRNEQFF.

This clonotype was picked up a small number of times. The chain is built from TRBV7-9 and TRBJ2-7, with D perhaps matching TRBD2 (5 bases). The CDR3 extends over 15 amino acids. The germline gives CDR1 SEHNR, CDR2 FQNEAQ (reference sequence). V lost 0 bases and J 2 bases, leaving 11 bases between the germline ends. Here the CDR3 DNA reads TGTGCCAGCAGCTTAGCTTGGGAGCAGACCTACGAGCAGTACTTC. It encodes CASSLAWEQTYEQYF.